This paragraph reports one T cell receptor (beta chain). This entry is derived from a study of blood T cell repertoires in COVID-19. Study information: Sites across the United States, Italy and Spain contributed samples from acute and convalescent COVID-19. T cells, B-cell-depleted T cells, or PBMCs provided the cDNA or gDNA that served as material.

The authors' processing: Using reference gene primer amplification, nucleated cell counts were estimated. Profiling relied on immunoSEQ multiplex PCR, and the TCRdb table lists in-frame clones only, not all of them. V and J calls plus clone size are reproduced from that table; the DNA served to infer D and trimming. The profile shows about 16,000 clones, roughly 91% of them singletons. Germline loops: CDR1 SGHRS, CDR2 YFSETQ. Unmatched junction bases numbered 6, after V lost 2 bases and J lost 3 bases. The CDR3 totals 15 residues. Sequenced: peripheral blood. The TCR originated in a man between 60 and 70 years old with acute or convalescent COVID-19. The genes are TRBV5-1 and TRBJ2-3; 7 nucleotides agree with TRBD1. The CDR3 sequence: CASSFGTVETDTQYF. The CDR3 bases are TGCGCCAGCAGCTTCGGGACAGTGGAGACAGATACGCAGTATTTT.